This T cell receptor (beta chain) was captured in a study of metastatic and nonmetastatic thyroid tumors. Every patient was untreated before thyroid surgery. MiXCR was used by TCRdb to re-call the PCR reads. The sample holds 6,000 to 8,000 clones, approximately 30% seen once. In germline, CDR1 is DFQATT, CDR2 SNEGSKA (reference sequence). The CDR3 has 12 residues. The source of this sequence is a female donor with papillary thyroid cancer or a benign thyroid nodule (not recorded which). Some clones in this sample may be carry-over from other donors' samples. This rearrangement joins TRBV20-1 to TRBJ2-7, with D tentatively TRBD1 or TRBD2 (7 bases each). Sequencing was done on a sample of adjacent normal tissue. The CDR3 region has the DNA TGCAGCCCCCAGGGGGGGTACAACGAGCAGTACTTC. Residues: CSPQGGYNEQYF.